Given below is one TCR beta chain in context. The antigen remains unidentified. This sample is drawn from a study of PD-L1 blockade in urothelial cancer. Overall study: Bladder-origin urothelial cancer in males described most of the 29 patients. Counts from blood samples showed a median of around 150,000 T cells. The authors examined blood 3 weeks (second dose) and 6 weeks after treatment start.

The CDR3 length is 12 residues. CDR1 and CDR2 from the germline V gene are MRHNA and SNTAGT. V was clipped by 7 bases and J by 15 bases, with 19 bases between them. Regarding the study as a whole: Better progression-free and overall survival followed lower pretreatment blood clonality.

TCRdb's copy holds only in-frame clones and misses some; the assay was immunoSEQ multiplex PCR. This repertoire shows some 28,000 clones, roughly 76% found once; its top ten account for approximately 2.2%. Sequencing was performed on PBMCs, taken around atezolizumab (anti-PD-L1) treatment. The sequence came from a man between 45 and 60 years old with urothelial cancer. This sequence joins TRBV6-4 and TRBJ2-1; possibly TRBD1 for D (5 bases). The CDR3 region has the DNA TGTGCCAGCATCGGACATGATAGGGTTTGGTTCTTC. This encodes CASIGHDRVWFF.